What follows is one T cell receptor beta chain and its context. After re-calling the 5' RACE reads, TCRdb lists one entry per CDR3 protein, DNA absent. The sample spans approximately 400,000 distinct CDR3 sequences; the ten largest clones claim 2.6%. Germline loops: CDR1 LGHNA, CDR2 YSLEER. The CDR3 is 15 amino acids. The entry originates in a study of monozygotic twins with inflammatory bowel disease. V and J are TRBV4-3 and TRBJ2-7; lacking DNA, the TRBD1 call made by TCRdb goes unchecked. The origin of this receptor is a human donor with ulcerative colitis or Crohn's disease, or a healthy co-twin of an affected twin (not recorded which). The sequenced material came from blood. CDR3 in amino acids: CASSQDIQGWQEQYF.